The 14 T cell receptor beta chains below were found in one sample sequenced in a study of identical twins. TCRdb independently ran MiXCR on the 5' RACE reads; one entry per CDR3 protein. This table holds 200,000 or so distinct CDR3 sequences, 7.5% found once. Separately, the same data were catalogued under a study of yellow fever vaccine responses in identical twins.

The source material was memory (CD45RO+) T cells sorted from blood. The receptors were gathered from a woman between 18 and 29 years old in good health.

J is TRBJ1-4 and V is TRBV7-2; D not resolved. V lost 2 bases and J 8 bases, leaving 21 bases between the germline ends. CDR3 length: 17 amino acids. Germline loops: CDR1 SGHTA, CDR2 FQGNSA. CDR3 region: CASSLYEWGPYAEKLFF. As DNA, the CDR3 is TGTGCCAGCAGCTTATATGAGTGGGGTCCGTACGCCGAAAAACTGTTTTTT.

Ten or more counts support this clonotype. The chain is built from TRBV29-1 and TRBJ2-7, with TRBD1 matching over 7 bases. With V trimmed by 3 bases and J by 3 bases, 2 bases remained unmatched. The CDR3 extends over 12 amino acids. From germline, CDR1 is SQVTM and CDR2 ANQGSEA. The CDR3 is CSVEAGGYEQYF. CDR3 DNA sequence: TGCAGCGTTGAGGCAGGGGGCTACGAGCAGTACTTC.

This clonotype was found once. Because the CDR3 is missing its conserved closing phenylalanine or tryptophan, this is likely a read error. This chain uses TRBV11-2 with TRBJ2-1, with 8 nucleotides matching TRBD1. After removal of 5 bases from V and 2 bases from J, the junction contained 14 bases not matched to a gene. The CDR3 is 18 amino acids. CDR1 is SGHAT and CDR2 is FQNNGV in the germline V gene. The CDR3 sequence is CASSGRPGGQGAYNEQFS. CDR3 in DNA: TGTGCCAGCAGCGGAAGACCCGGCGGACAGGGCGCCTACAATGAGCAGTTCTCC.

A few counts support this clonotype. This chain links TRBV20-1 with TRBJ2-1; no firm D call. Germline assignment: CDR1 DFQATT and CDR2 SNEGSKA (reference sequence). Trimming took 5 bases from V and 4 from J, leaving 12 bases between them. The CDR3 spans 13 residues. The CDR3 DNA follows: TGCAGTGCTCACGGCGGCGGTTACAATGAGCAGTTCTTC. Translating gives CSAHGGGYNEQFF.

The sample holds a few counts of this clonotype. The chain couples TRBV25-1 to TRBJ2-7, with 8 positions matching TRBD1. This CDR3 is 13 amino acids long. Trimming took 8 bases from V and 7 from J; bases not matched to a gene: 10. The germline V gene encodes CDR1 MGHDK and CDR2 SYGVNS. CDR3 region: CASSNQGAGEQYF. In DNA form, the CDR3 reads TGTGCCAGCTCCAATCAGGGGGCGGGGGAGCAGTACTTC.

V and J are TRBV7-8 and TRBJ2-1; a possible D gene is TRBD2 (5 bases). The germline V gene has CDR1 SGHVS and CDR2 FQNEAQ. The CDR3 loop spans 14 amino acids. V dropped 4 bases and J dropped 4 bases, with 11 bases sitting between them. For the CDR3, the DNA is TGTGCCAGCAGCTCAGGACTGCTTTACAATGAGCAGTTCTTC. It specifies CASSSGLLYNEQFF.

The chain carries TRBV6-2 or TRBV6-3 and TRBJ2-1; 7 bases match TRBD2. From germline, CDR1 is MNHEY and CDR2 SVGEGT. Unmatched junction bases numbered 10, after V lost 6 bases and J lost 8 bases. CDR3 length: 14 amino acids. For the CDR3, the DNA is TGTGCCAGCAGCGCGTGGGGGGGAGGGGATGAGCAGTTCTTC. Protein product: CASSAWGGGDEQFF.

This clonotype has at least ten counts. The gene calls are TRBV27 and TRBJ1-5, with 11 bases aligning to TRBD1. Germline trimming cut 6 bases from V and 6 bases from J; bases unmatched to any gene: 7. Germline V gene sequence: CDR1 MNHEY, CDR2 SMNVEV (reference sequence). This CDR3 comprises 15 residues. CDR3 in amino acids: CASRPGTGGSQPQHF. In DNA, the CDR3 is TGTGCCAGCAGGCCCGGGACAGGGGGAAGTCAGCCCCAGCATTTT.

This clonotype was detected ten times or more. The CDR3 bases are TGTGCCAGCAGCTTAGCCTGGCGGGGCTACAATGAGCAGTTCTTC. Translation gives CASSLAWRGYNEQFF. The V call is TRBV11-2, the J call TRBJ2-1, with D possibly matching TRBD2 (6 bases). The CDR3 is 15 residues long. V was shortened by 1 base and J by 3 bases, with 10 bases between the two germline ends. CDR1 and CDR2 from the germline V gene are SGHAT and FQNNGV.

The chain links TRBV18 to TRBJ1-2; maybe TRBD1 (6 bases). This CDR3 spans 15 amino acids. CDR1 is KGHSH, CDR2 LQKENI, per germline. V gave up 3 bases and J gave up 1 base, with 12 bases separating them. This chain's CDR3 is CASSPAAGDNYGYTF. CDR3 bases: TGTGCCAGCTCACCGGCGGCAGGGGATAACTATGGCTACACCTTC.

The J gene is TRBJ2-1, the V gene TRBV18, with TRBD2 matching over 11 bases. The CDR3 is made up of 16 amino acids. Trimming at V came to 4 bases and at J to 5 bases, leaving 7 bases not matched to a gene. Germline V CDR1 and CDR2: KGHSH, LQKENI. DNA of the CDR3: TGTGCCAGCTCACGATCCGGGACTAGCGGAGACAATGAGCAGTTCTTC. This codes for CASSRSGTSGDNEQFF. Full variable domain (remainder filled in from reference TRBV18 and TRBJ2-1): NAGVMQNPRHLVRRRGQEARLRCSPMKGHSHVYWYRQLPEEGLKFMVYLQKENIIDESGMPKERFSAEFPKEGPSILRIQQVVRGDSAAYFCASSRSGTSGDNEQFFGPGTRLTVL.

V usage is TRBV25-1 and J usage is TRBJ2-3; the match to TRBD2 covers 9 bases. Germline trimming cut 8 bases from V and 7 bases from J; bases unmatched to any gene: 10. This CDR3 has 14 amino acids. From germline, CDR1 is MGHDK and CDR2 SYGVNS. The CDR3 spells CASLLAGFRHTQYF. CDR3 nucleotides: TGTGCCAGCCTCCTAGCGGGGTTCCGTCATACGCAGTATTTT.

This clonotype was recorded many times. The CDR3 spells CASSPKQTGLREKLFF. The CDR3 DNA sequence: TGTGCCAGCAGTCCGAAACAGACAGGTCTTCGGGAAAAACTGTTTTTT. The rearrangement uses TRBV6-1 and TRBJ1-4; possible D gene TRBD1, 6 bases. CDR3 length: 16 amino acids. The germline V and J ends were trimmed by 5 bases and 8 bases, with 21 bases remaining between them. The germline V gene has CDR1 MNHNS and CDR2 SASEGT.

The table lists this clonotype with a few counts. The chain is built from TRBV7-2 and TRBJ2-5; the match to TRBD1 covers 9 bases. Germline CDR1 reads SGHTA; CDR2 reads FQGNSA. The V segment lost 0 bases and the J segment 5 bases; nucleotides outside the gene matches: 4. The CDR3 length is 15 residues. The CDR3 loop is CASSLAGTGKETQYF. The CDR3, as DNA: TGTGCCAGCAGCTTAGCCGGGACAGGGAAGGAGACCCAGTACTTC.